The clone carrying this T cell receptor beta chain was counted at least ten times. What it binds is not known. TCRdb re-called the 5' RACE reads with MiXCR, one entry per CDR3 protein. This sample has 250,000 or so distinct CDR3 sequences, with roughly 10% found just once. This specimen comes from a study of CD8 T cells in ankylosing spondylitis. Notes on the study in general: Both synovial fluid and blood in reactive arthritis had previously been reported to carry some motif variants. Significant enrichment of disease-linked clones was reportedly seen in matched ankylosing spondylitis synovial fluid. Within ankylosing spondylitis blood, a TCR beta motif made up of seven to nine highly homologous variants appeared to be characteristic.

V lost 3 bases to trimming and J lost 3 bases, with 19 bases between them. The CDR3 is 16 amino acids. Germline V gene lookup returns CDR1 DFQATT and CDR2 SNEGSKA (reference sequence). Material: blood, either unsorted or a sorted T cell fraction (not recorded which). This sequence joins TRBV20-1 and TRBJ2-3; D is unresolved. This receptor was obtained from a male donor with ankylosing spondylitis or in good health (not recorded which). The CDR3 here is CSARRNLVQLTDTQYF. For the CDR3, the DNA is TGCAGTGCTAGGAGAAATTTGGTACAGCTGACAGATACGCAGTATTTT.